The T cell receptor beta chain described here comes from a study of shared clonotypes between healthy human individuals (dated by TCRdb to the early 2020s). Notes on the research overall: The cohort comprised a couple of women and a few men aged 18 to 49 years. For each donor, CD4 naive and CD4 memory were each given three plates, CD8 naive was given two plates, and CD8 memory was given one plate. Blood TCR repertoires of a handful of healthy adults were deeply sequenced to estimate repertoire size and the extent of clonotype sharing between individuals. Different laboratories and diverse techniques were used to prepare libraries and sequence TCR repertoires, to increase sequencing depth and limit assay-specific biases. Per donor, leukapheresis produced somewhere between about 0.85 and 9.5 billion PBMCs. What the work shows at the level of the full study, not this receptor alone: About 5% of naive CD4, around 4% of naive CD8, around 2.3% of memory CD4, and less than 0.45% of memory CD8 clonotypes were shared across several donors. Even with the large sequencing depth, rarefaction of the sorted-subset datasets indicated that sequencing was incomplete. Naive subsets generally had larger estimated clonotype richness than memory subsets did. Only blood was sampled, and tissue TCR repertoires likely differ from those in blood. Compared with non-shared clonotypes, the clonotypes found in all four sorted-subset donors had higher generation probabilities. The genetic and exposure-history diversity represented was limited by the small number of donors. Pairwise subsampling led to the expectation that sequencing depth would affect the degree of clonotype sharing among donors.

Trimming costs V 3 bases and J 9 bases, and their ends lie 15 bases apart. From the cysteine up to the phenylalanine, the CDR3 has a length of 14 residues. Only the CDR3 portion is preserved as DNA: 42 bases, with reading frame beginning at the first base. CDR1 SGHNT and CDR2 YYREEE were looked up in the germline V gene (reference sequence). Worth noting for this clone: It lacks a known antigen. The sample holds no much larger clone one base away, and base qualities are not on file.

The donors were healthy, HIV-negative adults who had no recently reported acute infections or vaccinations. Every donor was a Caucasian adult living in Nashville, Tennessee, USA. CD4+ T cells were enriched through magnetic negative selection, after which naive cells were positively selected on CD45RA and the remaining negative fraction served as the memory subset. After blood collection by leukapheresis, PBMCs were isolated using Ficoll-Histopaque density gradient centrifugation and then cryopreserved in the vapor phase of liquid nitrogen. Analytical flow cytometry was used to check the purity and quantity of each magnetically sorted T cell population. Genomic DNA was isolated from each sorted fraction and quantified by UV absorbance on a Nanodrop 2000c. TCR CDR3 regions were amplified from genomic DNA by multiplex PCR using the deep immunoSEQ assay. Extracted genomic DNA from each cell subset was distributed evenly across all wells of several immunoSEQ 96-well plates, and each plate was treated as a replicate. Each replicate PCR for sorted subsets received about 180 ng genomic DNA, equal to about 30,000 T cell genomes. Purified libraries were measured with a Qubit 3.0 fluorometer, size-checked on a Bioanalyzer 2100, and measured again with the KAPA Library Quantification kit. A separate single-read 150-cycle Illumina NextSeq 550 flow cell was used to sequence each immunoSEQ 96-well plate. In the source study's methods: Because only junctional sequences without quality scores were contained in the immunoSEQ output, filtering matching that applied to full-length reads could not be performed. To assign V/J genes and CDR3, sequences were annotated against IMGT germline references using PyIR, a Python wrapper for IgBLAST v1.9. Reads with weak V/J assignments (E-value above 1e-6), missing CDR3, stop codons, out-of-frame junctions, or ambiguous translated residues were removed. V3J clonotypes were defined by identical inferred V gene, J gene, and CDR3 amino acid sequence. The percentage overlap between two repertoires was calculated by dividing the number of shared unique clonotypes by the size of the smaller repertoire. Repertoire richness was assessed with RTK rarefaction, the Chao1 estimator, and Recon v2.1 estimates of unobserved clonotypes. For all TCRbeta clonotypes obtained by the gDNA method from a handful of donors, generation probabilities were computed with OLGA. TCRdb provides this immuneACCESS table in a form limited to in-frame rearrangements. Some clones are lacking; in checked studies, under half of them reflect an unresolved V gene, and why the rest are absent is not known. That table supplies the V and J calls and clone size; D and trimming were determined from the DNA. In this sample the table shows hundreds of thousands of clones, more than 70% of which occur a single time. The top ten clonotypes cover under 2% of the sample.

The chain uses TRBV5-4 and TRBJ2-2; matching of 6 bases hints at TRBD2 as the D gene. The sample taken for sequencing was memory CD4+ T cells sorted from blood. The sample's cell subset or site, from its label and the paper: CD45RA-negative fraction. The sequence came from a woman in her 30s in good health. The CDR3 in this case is CASSSRLEFRELFF. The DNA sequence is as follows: TGTGCCAGCAGCTCCCGACTAGAATTCCGGGAGCTGTTTTTT. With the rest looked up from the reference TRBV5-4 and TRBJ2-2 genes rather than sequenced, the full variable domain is ETGVTQSPTHLIKTRGQQVTLRCSSQSGHNTVSWYQQALGQGPQFIFQYYREEENGRGNFPPRFSGLQFPNYSSELNVNALELDDSALYLCASSSRLEFRELFFGEGSRLTVL.